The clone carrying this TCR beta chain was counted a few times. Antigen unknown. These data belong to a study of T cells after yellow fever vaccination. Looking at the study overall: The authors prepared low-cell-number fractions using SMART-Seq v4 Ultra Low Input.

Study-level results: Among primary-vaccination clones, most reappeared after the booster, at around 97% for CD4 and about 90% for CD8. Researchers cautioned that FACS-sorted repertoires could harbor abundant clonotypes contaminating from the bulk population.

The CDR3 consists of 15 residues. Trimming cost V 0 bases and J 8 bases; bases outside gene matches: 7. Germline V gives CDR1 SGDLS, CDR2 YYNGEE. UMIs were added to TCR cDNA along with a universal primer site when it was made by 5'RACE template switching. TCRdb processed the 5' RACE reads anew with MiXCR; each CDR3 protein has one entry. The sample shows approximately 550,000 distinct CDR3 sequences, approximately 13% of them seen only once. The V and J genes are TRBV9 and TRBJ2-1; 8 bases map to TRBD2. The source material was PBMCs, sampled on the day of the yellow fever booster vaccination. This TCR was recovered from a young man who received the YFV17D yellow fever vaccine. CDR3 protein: CASSVDLAGLDEQFF. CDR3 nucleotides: TGTGCCAGCAGCGTAGATCTAGCGGGTTTAGATGAGCAGTTCTTC.